Sequencing of this T cell receptor beta chain was carried out in a study of cytomegalovirus exposure and HLA in healthy donors. PCR amplification relied on 60 Vbeta primers (plus 13 Jbeta primers). Original methodology: A later analysis tallied about 80 million unique TCR beta chains, about 12 million of them shared. The table came from immunoSEQ multiplex PCR; TCRdb's copy has only in-frame clones and leaves some out. The V and J calls and clone size were taken over from that table, and D and trimming were inferred from the DNA. Among approximately 140,000 clones listed, about four fifths were seen once. The germline CDR1 and CDR2 sequences are LGHNT and FRNRAP. The CDR3 is made up of 15 amino acids. Unmatched junction bases numbered 7, after V lost 7 bases and J lost 7 bases.

The clonotype originates from a human donor in good health. Sequencing used PBMCs. This sequence joins TRBV12-5 and TRBJ2-1; 13 bases align to TRBD2. CDR3 region: CASAQGLAGVNEQFF. The CDR3 DNA reads as TGTGCTAGTGCCCAAGGACTAGCGGGAGTTAATGAGCAGTTCTTC.